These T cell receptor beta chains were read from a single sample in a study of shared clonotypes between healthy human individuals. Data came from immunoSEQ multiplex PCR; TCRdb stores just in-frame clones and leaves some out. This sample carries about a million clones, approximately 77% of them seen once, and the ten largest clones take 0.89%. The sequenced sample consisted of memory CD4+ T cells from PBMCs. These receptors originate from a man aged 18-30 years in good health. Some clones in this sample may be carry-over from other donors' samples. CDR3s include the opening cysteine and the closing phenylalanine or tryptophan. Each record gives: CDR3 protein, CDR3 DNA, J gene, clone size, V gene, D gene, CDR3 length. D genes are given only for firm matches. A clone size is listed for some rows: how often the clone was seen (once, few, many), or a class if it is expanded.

CASSFSAGNTGELFF TGTGCCAGCAGCTTCTCGGCGGGGAACACCGGGGAGCTGTTTTTT TRBJ2-2 . TRBV7-3 . 15
CASSLGSVGTKETQYF TGTGCCAGCAGCTTAGGTAGCGTTGGGACAAAAGAGACCCAGTACTTC TRBJ2-5 . TRBV11-1 . 16
CASSVPPAGELFF TGTGCCAGCAGCGTTCCTCCGGCCGGGGAGCTGTTTTTT TRBJ2-2 . TRBV9 . 13
CARSLIRGSYEQYF TGTGCCAGAAGCTTGATACGGGGGTCCTACGAGCAGTACTTC TRBJ2-7 . TRBV5-3 . 14
CASSMARLLTDTQYF TGTGCCAGTAGTATGGCTCGACTTCTGACAGATACGCAGTATTTT TRBJ2-3 . TRBV19 . 15
CASREQGSSYEQYF TGCGCCAGCAGAGAACAGGGGTCCTCCTACGAGCAGTACTTC TRBJ2-7 . TRBV5-1 TRBD1 14
CASSDTYEQYF TGTGCCAGCAGTGACACCTACGAGCAGTACTTC TRBJ2-7 many TRBV6-1 . 11
CASSTGGAMVEKLFF TGTGCCAGTTCGACAGGGGGCGCGATGGTGGAAAAACTGTTTTTT TRBJ1-4 once TRBV28 TRBD1 15
CASSPRTATVNTEAFF TGTGCCAGCAGCCCTCGGACAGCTACCGTGAACACTGAAGCTTTCTTT TRBJ1-1 . TRBV7-8 . 16
CASSGLAGATLLNEQFF TGTGCCAGCTCGGGACTAGCGGGAGCCACACTTTTGAATGAGCAGTTCTTC TRBJ2-1 . TRBV2 TRBD2 17
CASSSGARETQYF TGTGCCAGCAGCTCGGGGGCGCGGGAGACCCAGTACTTC TRBJ2-5 . TRBV7-9 . 13
CASSLLGERNTEAFF TGCGCCAGCAGCCTTCTCGGGGAGCGGAACACTGAAGCTTTCTTT TRBJ1-1 . TRBV5-1 . 15
CASSPSPGSNYGYTF TGTGCCAGCTCACCCAGTCCGGGGTCTAACTATGGCTACACCTTC TRBJ1-2 . TRBV18 . 15
CASSPPDGRALGEQYF TGTGCCAGCTCACCACCTGACGGGAGGGCCCTGGGGGAGCAGTACTTC TRBJ2-5 . TRBV18 TRBD2 16
CACAPGQAYEQCF TGTGCCTGTGCTCCGGGACAAGCCTACGAGCAGTGCTTC TRBJ2-7 . TRBV30 . 13
CASSVGAVDQETQYF TGTGCCAGCAGCGTAGGGGCAGTAGACCAAGAGACCCAGTACTTC TRBJ2-5 . TRBV9 . 15
CSVGTGRQGPQHF TGCAGCGTTGGGACAGGGCGTCAGGGGCCCCAGCATTTT TRBJ1-5 . TRBV29-1 TRBD1 13
CASSIIHGRTGADYGYTF TGTGCCAGTAGTATTATCCACGGTAGGACAGGGGCTGACTATGGCTACACCTTC TRBJ1-2 . TRBV19 TRBD1 18
CASSLMGQVEAFF TGTGCCAGCAGCTTGATGGGACAGGTCGAAGCTTTCTTT TRBJ1-1 . TRBV5-6 TRBD1 13
CASSLFLGGNNEQFF TGCGCCAGCAGCTTGTTTCTTGGCGGGAACAATGAGCAGTTCTTC TRBJ2-1 . TRBV5-1 . 15
CASSQAPTSVGYEQYF TGCGCCAGCAGCCAGGCCCCGACTAGCGTAGGCTACGAGCAGTACTTC TRBJ2-7 few TRBV4-1 TRBD2 16
CASSYSQSSSGNTIYF TGTGCCAGCAGTTACTCGCAGTCATCCTCTGGAAACACCATATATTTT TRBJ1-3 . TRBV6-5 . 16
CASSSHHQETQYF TGTGCCAGCAGTTCACATCACCAAGAGACCCAGTACTTC TRBJ2-5 . TRBV28 . 13
CASSDPSGVYEQYF TGCGCCAGCAGTGATCCTAGCGGGGTATACGAGCAGTACTTC TRBJ2-7 . TRBV10-2 TRBD2 14
CASSLTGTGEGEQYF TGTGCCAGCAGCCTTACCGGGACAGGGGAGGGCGAGCAGTACTTC TRBJ2-7 . TRBV2 TRBD1 15
CASSLRKASSGNTIYF TGTGCCAGCAGCTTGAGAAAAGCCTCCTCTGGAAACACCATATATTTT TRBJ1-3 . TRBV7-6 . 16
CASSFVGQAINQPQHF TGTGCCAGCAGTTTTGTGGGACAGGCCATCAATCAGCCCCAGCATTTT TRBJ1-5 . TRBV28 TRBD1 16
CASSPVWVNTEAFF TGTGCCAGCAGTCCCGTCTGGGTGAACACTGAAGCTTTCTTT TRBJ1-1 . TRBV6-6 . 14
CSVGQVLQETQYF TGCAGCGTCGGACAGGTTTTACAAGAGACCCAGTACTTC TRBJ2-5 once TRBV29-1 TRBD1 13
CASSFGQVDTGELFF TGCGCCAGCAGCTTCGGACAGGTGGACACCGGGGAGCTGTTTTTT TRBJ2-2 . TRBV5-1 TRBD1 15
CASSYVGQGSYEQYF TGTGCCAGCAGTTACGTGGGACAGGGCTCCTACGAGCAGTACTTC TRBJ2-7 . TRBV6-5 TRBD1 15
CASSAGGSSYEQYF TGTGCCAGCAGTGCGGGCGGGAGCTCCTACGAGCAGTACTTC TRBJ2-7 . TRBV6-1 TRBD2 14
CASSSDRDTYEQYF TGTGCCAGCAGTTCTGACCGGGACACCTACGAGCAGTACTTC TRBJ2-7 . TRBV28 . 14
CASSKTPYEQYF TGTGCCAGCAGTAAGACACCGTACGAGCAGTACTTC TRBJ2-7 . TRBV28 . 12
CASSLDIGALYGYTF TGTGCCAGCAGCTTAGATATTGGGGCGCTCTATGGCTACACCTTC TRBJ1-2 few TRBV11-2 . 15
CASSHRRGQVLSGELFF TGTGCCAGCAGTCACCGCAGGGGACAGGTATTATCCGGGGAGCTGTTTTTT TRBJ2-2 . TRBV9 TRBD1 17
CASSLIPRGEQFF TGTGCCAGCAGCTTAATCCCGAGGGGTGAGCAGTTCTTC TRBJ2-1 few TRBV11-2 . 13
CASIPMLARETQYF TGTGCCAGCATACCTATGCTGGCACGAGAGACCCAGTACTTC TRBJ2-5 . TRBV28 . 14
CASTPPGQGREQYF TGTGCCAGCACCCCACCGGGACAGGGTCGCGAGCAGTACTTC TRBJ2-7 . TRBV6-6 TRBD1 14
CASSAPGRSYEQYF TGTGCCAGCAGCGCACCGGGACGGTCCTACGAGCAGTACTTC TRBJ2-7 . TRBV7-3 . 14